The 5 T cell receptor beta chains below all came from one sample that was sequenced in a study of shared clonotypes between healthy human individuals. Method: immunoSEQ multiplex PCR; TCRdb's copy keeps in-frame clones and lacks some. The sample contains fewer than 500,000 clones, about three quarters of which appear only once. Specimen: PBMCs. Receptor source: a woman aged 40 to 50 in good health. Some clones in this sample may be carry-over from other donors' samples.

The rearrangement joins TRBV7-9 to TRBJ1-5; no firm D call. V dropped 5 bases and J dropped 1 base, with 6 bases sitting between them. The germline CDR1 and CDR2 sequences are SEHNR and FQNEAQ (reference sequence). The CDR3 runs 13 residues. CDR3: CASSHESNQPQHF. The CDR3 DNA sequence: TGTGCCAGCAGCCACGAGAGCAATCAGCCCCAGCATTTT.

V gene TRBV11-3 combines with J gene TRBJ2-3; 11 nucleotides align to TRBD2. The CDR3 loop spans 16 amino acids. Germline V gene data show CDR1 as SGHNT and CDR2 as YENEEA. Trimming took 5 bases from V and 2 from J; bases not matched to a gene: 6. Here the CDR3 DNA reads TGTGCCAGCAGCATGGGGACTAGCGGCCCCACAGATACGCAGTATTTT. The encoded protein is CASSMGTSGPTDTQYF.

The CDR3 is CATRTDKETQYF. The DNA for the CDR3 is TGTGCCACTCGGACTGATAAAGAGACCCAGTACTTC. V gene TRBV21-1 combines with J gene TRBJ2-5; the table gives TRBD2 as D, unverified against the DNA. TRBV21-1 is a known pseudogene. The CDR3 runs 12 residues.

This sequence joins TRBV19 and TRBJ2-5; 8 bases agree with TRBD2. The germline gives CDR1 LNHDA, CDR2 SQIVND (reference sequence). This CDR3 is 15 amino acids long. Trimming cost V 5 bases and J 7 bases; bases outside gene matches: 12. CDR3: CASSRSSTSGGTQYF. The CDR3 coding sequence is TGTGCCAGTAGTCGGTCGTCAACTAGCGGAGGGACCCAGTACTTC.

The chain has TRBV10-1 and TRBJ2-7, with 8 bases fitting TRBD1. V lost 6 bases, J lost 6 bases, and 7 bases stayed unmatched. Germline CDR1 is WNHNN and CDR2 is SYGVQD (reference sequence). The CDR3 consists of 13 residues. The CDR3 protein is CASRRQGRLEQYF. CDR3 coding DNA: TGCGCCAGCAGGCGACAGGGGCGTCTCGAGCAGTACTTC.